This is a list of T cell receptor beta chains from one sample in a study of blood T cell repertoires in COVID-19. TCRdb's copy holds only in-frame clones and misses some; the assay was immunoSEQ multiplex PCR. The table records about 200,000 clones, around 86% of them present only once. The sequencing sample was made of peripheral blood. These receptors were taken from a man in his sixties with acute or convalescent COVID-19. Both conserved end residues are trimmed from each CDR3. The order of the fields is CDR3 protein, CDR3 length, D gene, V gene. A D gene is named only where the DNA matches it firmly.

APHPFCDYGYT 11 . TRBV19
ASSFVPAGGEQY 12 TRBD1 TRBV7-8
SASWQGARSTEAF 13 TRBD1 TRBV20-1
ASSLGTGNTIY 11 . TRBV28
ASSLLSGNIAKNIQY 15 . TRBV5-1
ASSESDREWEQY 12 TRBD1 TRBV10-1
ASSVATLAGALGNEQF 16 TRBD2 TRBV9
ASSGGQPEKLF 11 . TRBV2
ASSAGGDTGELF 12 TRBD2 TRBV7-3
ASSEGTGSYEQY 12 TRBD1 TRBV18
ASSLRDRVGSPLH 13 TRBD1 TRBV5-6
ASSQASNADTQY 12 . TRBV7-3
ASSVVGTSIHEQY 13 TRBD2 TRBV9
ASSAVVGQGEKLF 13 . TRBV9
ASSRGLLNTEAF 12 . TRBV14
ASSPQERGRTGELF 14 TRBD2 TRBV7-3
ASSEASGTHQPQH 13 . TRBV6-1
ASTWGQGRANEKLF 14 TRBD1 TRBV27
ASSLTGGNTGELF 13 . TRBV7-2
ASSYVGQGEQY 11 . TRBV5-1
ASSQTGQGNSPLH 13 TRBD1 TRBV4-3
ASSELHTGGSTDTQY 15 TRBD1 TRBV6-1
ASSDVGTGEGEQY 13 TRBD1 TRBV5-1
ASSIIVGGPGTDTQY 15 . TRBV11-2
ASSQFSSAYEQY 12 . TRBV16
ASSLQGARVGTEAF 14 TRBD1 TRBV7-9
ASSLEPPGSSYNEQF 15 . TRBV7-6
ASSPLRDRGRGTGELF 16 TRBD1 TRBV19
ASSPNTWGVQETQY 14 . TRBV7-2
ASSLRSGVGYT 11 . TRBV7-8
ASSLGGRTDTQY 12 . TRBV5-6
ATPRRGIYGYT 11 . TRBV6-5
ASSLRAGGRNEQF 13 TRBD2 TRBV7-2
ASRLQHSGANVLT 13 . TRBV19